A selection of T cell receptor beta chains follows, all from one sample in a study of T cells in Graves' hyperthyroidism and ophthalmopathy. TCRdb recomputed calls from the multiplex PCR reads with MiXCR, one row per CDR3 protein. The table records approximately 260,000 distinct CDR3 sequences, 12% to 15% of them present only once. Sequenced sample: blood. These receptors originate from a woman aged 50 to 60 with Graves' hyperthyroidism that later progressed to Graves' ophthalmopathy. Both conserved end residues are part of each CDR3. A D gene is named only where the DNA matches it firmly. A row's size may be missing; if present it is once, few, many or a size class.

TRBJ2-3 | NA | TRBV3-1 | many | TGTGCCAGCAGCCCCGGGTGGAGCACAGATACGCAGTATTTT | CASSPGWSTDTQYF
TRBJ2-6 | NA | TRBV9 | NA | TGTGCCAGCAGCGTACCCTCCGGGGGTGGGGCCAACGTCCTGACTTTC | CASSVPSGGGANVLTF
TRBJ2-1 | NA | TRBV27 | NA | TGTGCCAGCAGGAAAAGGGGCCCCCTCAGGAATGAGCAGTTCTTC | CASRKRGPLRNEQFF
TRBJ1-1 | TRBD1 | TRBV5-1 | many | TGCGCCAGCAGCTTACAGGGGATAGGAGCTTTCTTT | CASSLQGIGAFF
TRBJ1-5 | TRBD1 | TRBV20-1 | NA | TGCAGTGCTAGAGGCCAGGGCGGGTTCACAGGGGGCAATCAGCCCCAGCATTTT | CSARGQGGFTGGNQPQHF
TRBJ1-1 | TRBD1 | TRBV24-1 | few | TGTGCCACCAGTGGCTTCCACTTTGACAGGGGAGGGACTGAAGCTTTCTTT | CATSGFHFDRGGTEAFF
TRBJ2-7 | NA | TRBV6-1 | many | TGTGCCAGCAGTTCACAGGGATCCTACGAGCAGTACTTC | CASSSQGSYEQYF
TRBJ2-1 | TRBD2 | TRBV2 | many | TGTGCCAGCTTTAGCGGGAGGGCCTCTTCCTACAATGAGCAGTTCTTC | CASFSGRASSYNEQFF
TRBJ2-7 | NA | TRBV5-1 | NA | TGCGCCAGCAGCCCCGATGGGGGTCCTGGCTACGAGCAGTACTTC | CASSPDGGPGYEQYF
TRBJ2-1 | TRBD2 | TRBV6-2/TRBV6-3 | many | TGTGCCAGCAGTTACTCCGGGGCGGGAGGGCCCCCCCGATACAATGAGCAGTTCTTC | CASSYSGAGGPPRYNEQFF
TRBJ1-5 | NA | TRBV2 | many | TGTGCCAGCAGTGCGACAGAGTCCAATCAGCCCCAGCATTTT | CASSATESNQPQHF
TRBJ1-1 | NA | TRBV6-5 | many | TGTGCCAGCAGTTACCGCGGTTTATCCAGGACTGAAGCTTTCTTT | CASSYRGLSRTEAFF
TRBJ1-6 | NA | TRBV18 | NA | TGTGCCAGCTCACCCTACAGGGAGGGGAATTCACCCCTCCACTTT | CASSPYREGNSPLHF
TRBJ2-7 | NA | TRBV2 | many | TGTGCCAGCAGTGTAGGGGAGGAGTGGTACGAGCAGTACTTC | CASSVGEEWYEQYF
TRBJ2-1 | NA | TRBV2 | many | TGTGCCAGCAGTGGTTCCAATGAGCAGTTCTTC | CASSGSNEQFF
TRBJ2-3 | TRBD2 | TRBV20-1 | NA | TGCAGTGCTAGAGATGTTAGGAGCGGGAGAACAGATACGCAGTATTTT | CSARDVRSGRTDTQYF
TRBJ2-1 | TRBD2 | TRBV2 | many | TGTGCCAGCAGTGATGGGGTAACGGGAGGGCGAGAGCAGTTCTTC | CASSDGVTGGREQFF
TRBJ1-2 | TRBD1 | TRBV19 | NA | TGTGCCAGTAAAGACAGGGGACCGTCGAACTATGGCTACACCTTC | CASKDRGPSNYGYTF
TRBJ1-1 | NA | TRBV20-1 | many | TGCAGTGCTAGTAAAGGGAATGCCAACACTGAAGCTTTCTTT | CSASKGNANTEAFF
TRBJ1-6 | NA | TRBV3-1 | many | TGTGCCAGCAGCCCGTCCGGACCCCCCCTCCACTTT | CASSPSGPPLHF
TRBJ2-5 | TRBD1 | TRBV10-2 | NA | TGCGCCAGCAGCCGCGAGTCGACAGGGGGCGCGAAGACCCAGTACTTC | CASSRESTGGAKTQYF
TRBJ1-6 | NA | TRBV5-6 | few | TGTGCCAGCAGCTTACAGGCCGAACCCCTCCACTTT | CASSLQAEPLHF
TRBJ1-3 | TRBD1 | TRBV7-3 | NA | TGTGCCAGCAGCTTAACCCCCGGACAGGTCACCTCTGGAAACACCATATATTTT | CASSLTPGQVTSGNTIYF